The T cell receptor (beta chain) described here comes from a study of shared clonotypes between healthy human individuals. Study in general: Donors had three CD4 naive, three CD4 memory, two CD8 naive and one CD8 memory plate apiece.

Study-wide findings and caveats: A handful of donors had around 5% of their naive CD4 clonotypes in common.

In regard to this clone: Its antigen is not identified.

Investigators divided CD4+ cells into CD45RA+ naive and CD45RA-negative memory subsets. Using immunoSEQ multiplex PCR, the repertoire was profiled, and TCRdb retains in-frame clones only, with some absent. The sample holds fewer than 3 million clones; just under 95% are singletons and the top ten take approximately 0.4%. The CDR3 consists of 13 residues. Germline CDR1 is MNHEY and CDR2 is SVGAGI. Losses at the gene ends were 5 bases for V and 8 bases for J; bases not matched to a gene: 3. The sequence came from a man aged 18 to 29 in good health. Some clones in this sample may be carry-over from other donors' samples. The chain combines TRBV6-5 with TRBJ2-1, with TRBD1 identical over 10 bases. Material for sequencing was naive CD4+ T cells from PBMCs. This sample's subset: CD45RA+ positively selected. The chain's CDR3 is CASSRDRGDEQFF. CDR3 coding DNA: TGTGCCAGCAGTCGGGACAGGGGCGATGAGCAGTTCTTC.